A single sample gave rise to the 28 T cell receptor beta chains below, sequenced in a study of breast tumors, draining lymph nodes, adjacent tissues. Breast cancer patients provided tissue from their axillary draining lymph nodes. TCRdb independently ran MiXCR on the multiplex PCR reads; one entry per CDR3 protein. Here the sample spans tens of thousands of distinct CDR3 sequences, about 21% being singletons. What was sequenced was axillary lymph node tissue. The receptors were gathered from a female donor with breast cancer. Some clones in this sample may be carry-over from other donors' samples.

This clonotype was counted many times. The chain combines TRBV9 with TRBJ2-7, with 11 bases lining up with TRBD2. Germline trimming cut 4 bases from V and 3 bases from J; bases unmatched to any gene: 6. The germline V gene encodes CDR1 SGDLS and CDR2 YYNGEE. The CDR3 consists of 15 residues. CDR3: CASSPAGTSGYEQYF. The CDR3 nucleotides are TGTGCCAGCAGCCCGGCGGGGACTAGCGGCTACGAGCAGTACTTC.

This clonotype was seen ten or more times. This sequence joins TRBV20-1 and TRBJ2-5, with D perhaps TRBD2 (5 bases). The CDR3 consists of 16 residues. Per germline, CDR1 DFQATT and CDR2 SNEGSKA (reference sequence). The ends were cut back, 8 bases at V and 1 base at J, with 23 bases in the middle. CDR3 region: CSCSGFNVGSQETQYF. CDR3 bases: TGCAGTTGCTCGGGTTTCAATGTTGGGAGCCAAGAGACCCAGTACTTC.

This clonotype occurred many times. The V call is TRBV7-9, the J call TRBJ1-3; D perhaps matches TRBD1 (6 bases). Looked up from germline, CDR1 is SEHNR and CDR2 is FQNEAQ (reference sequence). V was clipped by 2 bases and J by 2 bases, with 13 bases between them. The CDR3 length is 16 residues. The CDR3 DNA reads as TGTGCCAGCAGCTTATCATATGACAGGACTGGAAACACCATATATTTT. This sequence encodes CASSLSYDRTGNTIYF.

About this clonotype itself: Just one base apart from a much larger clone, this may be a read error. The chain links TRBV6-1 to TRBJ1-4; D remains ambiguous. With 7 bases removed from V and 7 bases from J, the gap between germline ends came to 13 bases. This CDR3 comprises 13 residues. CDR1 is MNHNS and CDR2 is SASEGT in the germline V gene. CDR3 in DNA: TGTGCCAGCACTCTGGTGGTGAGTGAAAAACTGTTTTTT. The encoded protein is CASTLVVSEKLFF.

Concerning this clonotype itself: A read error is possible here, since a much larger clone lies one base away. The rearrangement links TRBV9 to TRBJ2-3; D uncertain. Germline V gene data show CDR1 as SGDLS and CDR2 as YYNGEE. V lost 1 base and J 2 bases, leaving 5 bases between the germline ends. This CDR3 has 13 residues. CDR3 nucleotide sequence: TGTGCCAGCAGCGTACTGAACACAGATACGCAGTATTTT. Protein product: CASSVLNTDTQYF. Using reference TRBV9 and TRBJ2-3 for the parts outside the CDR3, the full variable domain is DSGVTQTPKHLITATGQRVTLRCSPRSGDLSVYWYQQSLDQGLQFLIQYYNGEERAKGNILERFSAQQFPDLHSELNLSSLELGDSALYFCASSVLNTDTQYFGPGTRLTVL.

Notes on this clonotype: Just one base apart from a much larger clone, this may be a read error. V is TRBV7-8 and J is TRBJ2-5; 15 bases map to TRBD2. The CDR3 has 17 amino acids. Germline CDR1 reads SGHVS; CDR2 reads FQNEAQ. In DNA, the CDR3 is TGTGCCAGCAGCTTAGGGACTAGCGGGAGGGCTAAAGAGACCCTGTACTTC. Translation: CASSLGTSGRAKETLYF.

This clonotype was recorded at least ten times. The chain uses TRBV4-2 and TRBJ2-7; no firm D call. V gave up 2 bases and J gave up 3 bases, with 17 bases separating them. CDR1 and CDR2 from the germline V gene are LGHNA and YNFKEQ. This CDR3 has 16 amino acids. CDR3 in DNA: TGTGCCAGCAGCCAACGGGCCCGTGACTCGGGCTACGAGCAGTACTTC. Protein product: CASSQRARDSGYEQYF.

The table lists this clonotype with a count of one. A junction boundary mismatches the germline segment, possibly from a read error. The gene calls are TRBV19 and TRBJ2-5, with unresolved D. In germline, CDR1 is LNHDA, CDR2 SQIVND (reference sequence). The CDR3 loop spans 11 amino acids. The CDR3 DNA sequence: TGTGCCATTAGTTTCCGGGAGACCCAGTACTTC. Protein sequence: CAISFRETQYF.

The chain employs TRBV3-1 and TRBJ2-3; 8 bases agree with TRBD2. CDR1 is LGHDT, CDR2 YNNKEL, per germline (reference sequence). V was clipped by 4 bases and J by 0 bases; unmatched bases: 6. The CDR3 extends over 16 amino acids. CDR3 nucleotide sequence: TGTGCCAGCAGCCGAGTAGCGGGAACTAGCACAGATACGCAGTATTTT. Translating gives CASSRVAGTSTDTQYF.

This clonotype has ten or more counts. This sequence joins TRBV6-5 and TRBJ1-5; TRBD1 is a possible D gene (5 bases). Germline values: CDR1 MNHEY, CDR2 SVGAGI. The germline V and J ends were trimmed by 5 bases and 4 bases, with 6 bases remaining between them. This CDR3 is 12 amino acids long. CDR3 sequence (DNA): TGTGCCAGCAGTCACAGGAATCAGCCCCAGCATTTT. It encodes CASSHRNQPQHF.

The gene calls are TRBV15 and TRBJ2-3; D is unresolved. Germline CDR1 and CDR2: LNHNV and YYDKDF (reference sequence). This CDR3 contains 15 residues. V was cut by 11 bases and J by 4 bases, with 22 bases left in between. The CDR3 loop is CAACRDFRSADTQYF. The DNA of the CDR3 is TGTGCCGCCTGCAGAGATTTCCGGTCGGCAGATACGCAGTATTTT.

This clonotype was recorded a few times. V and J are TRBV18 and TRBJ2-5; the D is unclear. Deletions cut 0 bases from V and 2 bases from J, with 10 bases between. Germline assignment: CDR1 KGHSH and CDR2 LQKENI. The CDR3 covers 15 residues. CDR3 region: CASSPPSDPQETQYF. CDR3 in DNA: TGTGCCAGCTCACCACCCAGCGATCCACAAGAGACCCAGTACTTC. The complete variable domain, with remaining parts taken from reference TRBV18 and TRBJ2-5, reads NAGVMQNPRHLVRRRGQEARLRCSPMKGHSHVYWYRQLPEEGLKFMVYLQKENIIDESGMPKERFSAEFPKEGPSILRIQQVVRGDSAAYFCASSPPSDPQETQYFGPGTRLLVL.

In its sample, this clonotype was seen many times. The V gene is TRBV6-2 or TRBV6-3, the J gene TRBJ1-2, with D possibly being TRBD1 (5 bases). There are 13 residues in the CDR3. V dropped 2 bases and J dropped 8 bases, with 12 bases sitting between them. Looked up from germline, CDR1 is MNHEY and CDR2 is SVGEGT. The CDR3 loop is CASSYAGPEGYTF. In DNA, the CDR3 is TGTGCCAGCAGTTACGCAGGGCCTGAAGGCTACACCTTC.

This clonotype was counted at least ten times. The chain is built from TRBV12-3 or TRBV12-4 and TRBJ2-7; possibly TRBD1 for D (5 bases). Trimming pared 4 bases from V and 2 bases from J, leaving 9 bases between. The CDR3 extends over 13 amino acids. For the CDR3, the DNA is TGTGCCAGCAGTTGGGGCAGAACCTACGAGCAGTACTTC. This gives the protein CASSWGRTYEQYF.

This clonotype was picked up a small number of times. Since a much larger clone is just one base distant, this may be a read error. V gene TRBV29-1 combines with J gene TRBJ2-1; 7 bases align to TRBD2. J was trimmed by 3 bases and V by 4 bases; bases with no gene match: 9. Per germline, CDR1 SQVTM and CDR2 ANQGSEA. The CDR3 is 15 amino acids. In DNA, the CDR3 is TGCAGCGTTGGAGGTACCGGGACTAACTACAATGAGCAGTTCTTC. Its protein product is CSVGGTGTNYNEQFF.

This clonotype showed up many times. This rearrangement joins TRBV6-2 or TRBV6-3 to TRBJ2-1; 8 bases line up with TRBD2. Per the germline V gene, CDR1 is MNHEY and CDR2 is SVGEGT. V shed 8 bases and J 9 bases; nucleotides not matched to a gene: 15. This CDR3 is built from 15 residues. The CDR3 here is CASSGPLISGTEQFF. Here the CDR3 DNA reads TGTGCCAGCTCCGGACCCCTGATTAGCGGGACTGAGCAGTTCTTC.

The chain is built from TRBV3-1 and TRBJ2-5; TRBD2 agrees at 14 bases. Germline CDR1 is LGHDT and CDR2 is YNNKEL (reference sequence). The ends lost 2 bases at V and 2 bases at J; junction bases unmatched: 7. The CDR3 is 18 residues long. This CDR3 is CASSQPGLAGDPQETQYF. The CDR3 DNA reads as TGTGCCAGCAGCCAACCGGGACTAGCGGGAGACCCGCAAGAGACCCAGTACTTC.

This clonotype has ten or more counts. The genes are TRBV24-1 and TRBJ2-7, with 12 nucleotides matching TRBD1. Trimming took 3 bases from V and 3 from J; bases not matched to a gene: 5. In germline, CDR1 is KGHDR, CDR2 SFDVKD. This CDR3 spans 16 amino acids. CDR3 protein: CATSDAGTGGFYEQYF. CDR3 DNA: TGTGCCACCAGTGATGCCGGGACAGGGGGCTTCTACGAGCAGTACTTC.

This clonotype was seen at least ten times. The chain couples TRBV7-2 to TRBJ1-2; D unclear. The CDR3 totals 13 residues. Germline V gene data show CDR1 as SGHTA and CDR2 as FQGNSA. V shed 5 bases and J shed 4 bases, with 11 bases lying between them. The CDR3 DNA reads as TGTGCCAGCAGCCCCGTACAGTCCTATGGCTACACCTTC. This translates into CASSPVQSYGYTF.

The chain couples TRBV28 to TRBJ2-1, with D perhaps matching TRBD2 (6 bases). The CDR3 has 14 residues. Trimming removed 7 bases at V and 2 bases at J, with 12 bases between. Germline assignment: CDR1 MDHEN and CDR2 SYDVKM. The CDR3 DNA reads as TGTGCCAGCACCCCGGGACTTCCCTACAATGAGCAGTTCTTC. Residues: CASTPGLPYNEQFF.

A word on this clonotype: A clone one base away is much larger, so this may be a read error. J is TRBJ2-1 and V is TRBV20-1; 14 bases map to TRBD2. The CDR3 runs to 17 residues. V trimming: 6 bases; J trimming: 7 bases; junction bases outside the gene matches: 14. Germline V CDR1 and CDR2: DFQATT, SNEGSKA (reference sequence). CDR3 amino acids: CSAQDTGTSGSWNEQFF. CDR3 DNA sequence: TGCAGTGCGCAGGACACCGGGACTAGCGGGAGTTGGAATGAGCAGTTCTTC.

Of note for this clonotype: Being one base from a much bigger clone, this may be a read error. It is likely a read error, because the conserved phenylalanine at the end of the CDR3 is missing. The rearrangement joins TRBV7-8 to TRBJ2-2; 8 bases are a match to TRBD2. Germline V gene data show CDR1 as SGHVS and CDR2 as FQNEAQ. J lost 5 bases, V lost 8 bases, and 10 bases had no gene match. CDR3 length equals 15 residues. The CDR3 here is CASRARGRNTGELFL. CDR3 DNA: TGTGCCAGCCGGGCCCGCGGGAGGAATACCGGGGAGCTGTTTCTT.

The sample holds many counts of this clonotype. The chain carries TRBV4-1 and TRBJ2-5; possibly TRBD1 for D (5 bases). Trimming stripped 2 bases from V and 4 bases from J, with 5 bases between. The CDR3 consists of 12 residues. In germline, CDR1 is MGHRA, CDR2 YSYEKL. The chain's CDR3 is CASSQQGETQYF. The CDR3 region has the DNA TGCGCCAGCAGCCAACAGGGAGAGACCCAGTACTTC.

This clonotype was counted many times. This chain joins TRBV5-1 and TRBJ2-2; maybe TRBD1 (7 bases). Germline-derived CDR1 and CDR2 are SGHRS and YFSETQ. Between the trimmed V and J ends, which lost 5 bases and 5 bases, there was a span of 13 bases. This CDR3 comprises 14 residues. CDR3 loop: CASRTGDSTGELFF. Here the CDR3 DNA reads TGCGCCAGCAGAACAGGGGACTCTACCGGGGAGCTGTTTTTT.

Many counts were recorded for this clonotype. Here the CDR3 reads CASRRTGNEQYF. The CDR3, as DNA: TGTGCCAGCAGACGGACAGGGAACGAGCAGTACTTC. The V gene is TRBV5-4, the J gene TRBJ2-7; 8 bases align to TRBD1. Trimming took 5 bases from V and 5 from J; bases not matched to a gene: 3. The CDR3 runs 12 residues. The germline CDR1 and CDR2 sequences are SGHNT and YYREEE (reference sequence).

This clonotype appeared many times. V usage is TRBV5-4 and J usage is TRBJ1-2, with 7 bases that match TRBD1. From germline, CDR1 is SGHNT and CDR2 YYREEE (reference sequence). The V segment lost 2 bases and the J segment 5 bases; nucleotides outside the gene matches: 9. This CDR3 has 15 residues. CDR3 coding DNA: TGTGCCAGCAGCTTAATCCAGGGGGTACGTTATGGCTACACCTTC. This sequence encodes CASSLIQGVRYGYTF. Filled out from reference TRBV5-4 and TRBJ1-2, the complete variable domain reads ETGVTQSPTHLIKTRGQQVTLRCSSQSGHNTVSWYQQALGQGPQFIFQYYREEENGRGNFPPRFSGLQFPNYSSELNVNALELDDSALYLCASSLIQGVRYGYTFGSGTRLTVV.

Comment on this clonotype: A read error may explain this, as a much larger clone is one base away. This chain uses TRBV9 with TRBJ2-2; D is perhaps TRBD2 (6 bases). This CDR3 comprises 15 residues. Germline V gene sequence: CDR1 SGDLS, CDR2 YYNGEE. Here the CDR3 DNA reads TGTGTCAGCAGCCGGGAGAGTATGAACACCGGGGAGCTGTTTTTT. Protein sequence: CVSSRESMNTGELFF.

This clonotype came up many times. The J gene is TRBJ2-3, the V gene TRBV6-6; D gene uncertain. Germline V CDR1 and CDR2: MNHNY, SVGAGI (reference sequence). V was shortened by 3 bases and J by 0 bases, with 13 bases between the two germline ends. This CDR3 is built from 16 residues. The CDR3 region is CASSYPEATSTDTQYF. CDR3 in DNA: TGTGCCAGCAGTTATCCAGAGGCCACTAGCACAGATACGCAGTATTTT.